One and the same sample provided the 27 T cell receptor beta chains below, sequenced in a study of lymphopenia after photon versus proton radiotherapy. Profiling relied on immunoSEQ multiplex PCR, and the TCRdb table lists in-frame clones only, not all of them. Of roughly 67,000 clones detected, roughly 93% appear once; the ten largest clones hold about 3%. The input for sequencing was peripheral blood, taken from a patient treated with photon-based radiotherapy. Source of these receptors: a woman in her 70s with pancreatic cancer.

This clone appeared once. The chain employs TRBV7-2 and TRBJ2-3; D remains unclear. From germline, CDR1 is SGHTA and CDR2 FQGNSA. The CDR3 is made up of 15 amino acids. V dropped 5 bases and J dropped 0 bases, with 12 bases sitting between them. The CDR3 region is CASSRGPPSTDTQYF. As DNA, the CDR3 is TGTGCCAGCAGCCGAGGCCCCCCTAGCACAGATACGCAGTATTTT.

The chain recombines TRBV29-1 with TRBJ2-1; the match to TRBD2 covers 9 bases. J lost 4 bases, V lost 4 bases, and 5 bases had no gene match. This CDR3 spans 14 amino acids. Germline V lookup: CDR1 SQVTM, CDR2 ANQGSEA. The CDR3 loop reads CSVVSSGRYNEQFF. The CDR3 DNA follows: TGCAGCGTTGTTTCCAGCGGGAGGTACAATGAGCAGTTCTTC.

The rearrangement joins TRBV5-4 to TRBJ1-2; tentative D call: TRBD1 (6 bases). The CDR3 has 14 amino acids. Germline V CDR1 and CDR2: SGHNT, YYREEE (reference sequence). The V gene lost 0 bases and the J gene lost 8 bases, with 14 bases spanning the gap. The CDR3 is CASSLEQGLQGYTF. CDR3 in DNA: TGTGCCAGCAGCTTGGAACAGGGCCTCCAGGGCTACACCTTC.

The chain links TRBV15 to TRBJ2-4; D gene ambiguous. The CDR3 extends over 13 amino acids. V lost 8 bases, J lost 0 bases, and 8 bases lay in between. Looked up from germline, CDR1 is LNHNV and CDR2 is YYDKDF (reference sequence). For the CDR3, the DNA is TGTGCCACCTCGGATACAGCCAAAAACATTCAGTACTTC. Amino acid sequence: CATSDTAKNIQYF.

The chain links TRBV5-6 to TRBJ2-5, with TRBD2 matching over 7 bases. Losses at the gene ends were 4 bases for V and 5 bases for J; bases not matched to a gene: 5. Germline V lookup: CDR1 SGHDT, CDR2 YYEEEE. The CDR3 contains 13 residues. The CDR3, as DNA: TGTGCCAGCAGCCTGGCCGGGGGGGAGACCCAGTACTTC. Amino acids: CASSLAGGETQYF.

This clone appeared a single time. The chain is built from TRBV28 and TRBJ1-1; the D is unclear. The germline V gene encodes CDR1 MDHEN and CDR2 SYDVKM. Trimming stripped 2 bases from V and 3 bases from J, with 4 bases between. The CDR3 is 12 residues long. CDR3 amino acids: CASSLQHTEAFF. The CDR3 region has the DNA TGTGCCAGCAGTTTACAGCACACTGAAGCTTTCTTT.

This clone was found once. This chain joins TRBV28 and TRBJ2-7; D could derive from TRBD1 or TRBD2 (5 bases each). Germline loops: CDR1 MDHEN, CDR2 SYDVKM. Between the trimmed V and J ends, which lost 6 bases and 1 base, there was a span of 13 bases. The CDR3 totals 14 residues. CDR3 protein: CASRPGRRSYEQYF. The CDR3 coding sequence is TGTGCCAGCAGGCCGGGACGGAGATCCTACGAGCAGTACTTC.

V usage is TRBV9 and J usage is TRBJ1-2; TRBD1 might be the D (5 bases). Trimming removed 5 bases from V and 4 bases from J, with 18 bases in between. In germline, CDR1 is SGDLS, CDR2 YYNGEE. This CDR3 region has 15 residues. The CDR3 nucleotides read TGTGCCAGCAGGGGTGATTATGGGACCCTCTATGGCTACACCTTC. It yields the protein CASRGDYGTLYGYTF.

J is TRBJ2-1 and V is TRBV15; 7 bases agree with TRBD1. V lost 2 bases, J lost 5 bases, and 6 bases stayed unmatched. Germline CDR1 LNHNV, CDR2 YYDKDF (reference sequence). The CDR3 has 15 residues. The CDR3 reads CATSRYRGFDNEQFF. DNA of the CDR3: TGTGCCACCAGCAGATACAGGGGATTCGACAATGAGCAGTTCTTC.

The chain joins TRBV30 to TRBJ1-2, with D possibly matching TRBD1 (5 bases). Trimming took off 0 bases at V and 3 bases at J, with 20 bases between the two ends. Germline loops: CDR1 GTSNPN, CDR2 SVGIG (reference sequence). This CDR3 spans 17 amino acids. Here the CDR3 reads CAWSVIGRGVPYYGYTF. In nucleotides, the CDR3 is TGTGCCTGGAGTGTTATCGGGCGGGGGGTCCCCTACTATGGCTACACCTTC.

The CDR3 loop reads CASTQRQGGTGELFF. CDR3 nucleotide sequence: TGCGCCAGCACCCAGAGACAGGGTGGAACCGGGGAGCTGTTTTTT. The chain is built from TRBV5-1 and TRBJ2-2; TRBD1 matches 7 bases. CDR3 length: 15 amino acids. Germline CDR1 reads SGHRS; CDR2 reads YFSETQ. Trimming cost V 6 bases and J 5 bases; bases outside gene matches: 10.

The chain uses TRBV7-2 and TRBJ1-2, with D uncertain. The germline CDR1 and CDR2 sequences are SGHTA and FQGNSA. This CDR3 comprises 15 residues. V gave up 1 base and J gave up 3 bases, with 12 bases separating them. The CDR3 DNA is TGTGCCAGCAGCTTAGGAGGAGGGCGGGACTATGGCTACACCTTC. Translation: CASSLGGGRDYGYTF.

The V gene is TRBV29-1, the J gene TRBJ2-1; TRBD2 agrees at 10 bases. The CDR3 has 14 residues. Germline V gene sequence: CDR1 SQVTM, CDR2 ANQGSEA. Losses at the gene ends were 6 bases for V and 4 bases for J; bases not matched to a gene: 6. The CDR3 region is CSVAGTSAYNEQFF. For the CDR3, the DNA is TGCAGCGTCGCCGGGACTAGCGCTTACAATGAGCAGTTCTTC.

CDR3 in DNA: TGTGCCAGCAGCAAAGCCCCCGGAGGGAACACCGGGGAGCTGTTTTTT. Translated: CASSKAPGGNTGELFF. The chain joins TRBV21-1 to TRBJ2-2; the D call TRBD2 from the table was never checked on the DNA. TRBV21-1 is flagged as a pseudogene. There are 16 residues in the CDR3.

The chain combines TRBV7-9 with TRBJ2-5, with D possibly matching TRBD1 (6 bases). The CDR3 spans 15 residues. Germline V gene data show CDR1 as SEHNR and CDR2 as FQNEAQ (reference sequence). V was trimmed by 5 bases and J by 2 bases, leaving 15 bases between them. CDR3 DNA sequence: TGTGCCAGCAGCGCACCACAGGGCCTACAAGAGACCCAGTACTTC. Translated, it gives CASSAPQGLQETQYF.

The V gene is TRBV2, the J gene TRBJ2-7; 7 nucleotides match TRBD2. The germline CDR1 and CDR2 sequences are SNHLY and FYNNEI. The V segment lost 8 bases and the J segment 4 bases; nucleotides outside the gene matches: 8. The CDR3 runs to 13 residues. The DNA of the CDR3 is TGTGCCAGCGGGAGGGCCTTCGGATACGAGCAGTACTTC. Its protein is CASGRAFGYEQYF.

Details on this clone: Within the sample, other DNA sequences also encode this same CDR3. The chain is built from TRBV5-1 and TRBJ2-5; D gene unclear. The germline CDR1 and CDR2 sequences are SGHRS and YFSETQ. Trimming removed 0 bases at V and 0 bases at J, with 9 bases between. The CDR3 is made up of 15 amino acids. The CDR3 sequence: CASSLGTGNQETQYF. The CDR3, as DNA: TGCGCCAGCAGCTTGGGGACGGGCAACCAAGAGACCCAGTACTTC. Filled out from reference TRBV5-1 and TRBJ2-5, the complete variable domain reads KAGVTQTPRYLIKTRGQQVTLSCSPISGHRSVSWYQQTPGQGLQFLFEYFSETQRNKGNFPGRFSGRQFSNSRSEMNVSTLELGDSALYLCASSLGTGNQETQYFGPGTRLLVL.

The rearrangement links TRBV5-1 to TRBJ2-5; 8 bases are shared with TRBD1. This CDR3 has 16 residues. J gave up 5 bases and V 3 bases, and 12 bases lay outside the gene matches. Germline V lookup: CDR1 SGHRS, CDR2 YFSETQ. Here the CDR3 DNA reads TGCGCCAGCAGCTCGCTCCGGACAGGGCAGTGGGAGACCCAGTACTTC. The encoded protein is CASSSLRTGQWETQYF.

This chain uses TRBV5-4 with TRBJ2-5; no reliable D call. Per the germline V gene, CDR1 is SGHNT and CDR2 is YYREEE (reference sequence). The CDR3 sequence is 12 residues long. The V and J ends lost 1 base and 2 bases respectively, with 3 bases between them. CDR3 loop: CASSLHQETQYF. For the CDR3, the DNA is TGTGCCAGCAGCTTGCATCAAGAGACCCAGTACTTC.

The genes are TRBV15 and TRBJ1-1; D is possibly TRBD1 (5 bases). This CDR3 is built from 13 residues. In germline, CDR1 is LNHNV, CDR2 YYDKDF (reference sequence). Trimming took off 5 bases at V and 0 bases at J, with 7 bases between the two ends. The CDR3 bases are TGTGCCACCAGCGAGGGGATGAACACTGAAGCTTTCTTT. Amino acids: CATSEGMNTEAFF.

The chain carries TRBV28 and TRBJ1-4, with TRBD1 matching over 7 bases. The germline CDR1 and CDR2 sequences are MDHEN and SYDVKM. V gave up 6 bases and J gave up 13 bases; unmatched junction bases: 17. The CDR3 sequence is 15 residues long. This CDR3 is CASRESTGKGGRLFF. The CDR3 nucleotides are TGTGCCAGCAGGGAGTCGACAGGGAAAGGCGGTAGACTGTTTTTT.

The chain is built from TRBV29-1 and TRBJ1-1; no clear D gene. V lost 6 bases and J lost 1, with 12 bases in between. CDR1 is SQVTM and CDR2 is ANQGSEA in the germline V gene. The length of the CDR3 is 13 residues. The CDR3 loop is CSVARKSNTEAFF. CDR3 sequence (DNA): TGCAGCGTGGCACGGAAATCGAACACTGAAGCTTTCTTT.

This chain links TRBV7-2 with TRBJ2-1, with 7 bases that match TRBD2. V gave up 0 bases and J gave up 6 bases; unmatched junction bases: 8. This CDR3 is built from 16 residues. Germline CDR1 and CDR2: SGHTA and FQGNSA. CDR3 in amino acids: CASSLAGSGVANEQFF. The CDR3 DNA sequence: TGTGCCAGCAGCTTAGCGGGCAGCGGGGTCGCCAATGAGCAGTTCTTC.

V gene TRBV7-2 combines with J gene TRBJ2-2; D is undetermined. V was pared by 1 base and J by 1 base, with 10 bases between. CDR1 is SGHTA and CDR2 is FQGNSA in the germline V gene. The CDR3 has 16 amino acids. The CDR3 here is CASSLEGRLNTGELFF. Here the CDR3 DNA reads TGTGCCAGCAGCTTAGAGGGCAGACTGAACACCGGGGAGCTGTTTTTT.

In DNA form, the CDR3 reads TGTGCCAGCAGTGAATACCGACAGGGGGCGGGAGATACGCAGTATTTT. As protein: CASSEYRQGAGDTQYF. The chain couples TRBV25-1 to TRBJ2-3, with 10 bases lining up with TRBD1. Germline assignment: CDR1 MGHDK and CDR2 SYGVNS. The CDR3 runs to 16 residues. Trimming removed 0 bases from V and 5 bases from J; junction bases left unmatched: 5.

Concerning this clone itself: Additional DNA sequences in this sample encode the identical CDR3. This chain joins TRBV28 and TRBJ2-3; D possibly matches TRBD1 or TRBD2 (5 bases each). From germline, CDR1 is MDHEN and CDR2 SYDVKM. V lost 3 bases and J lost 2, with 6 bases in between. The CDR3 covers 13 residues. The chain's CDR3 is CASSLGVTDTQYF. CDR3 bases: TGTGCCAGCAGTTTGGGGGTCACAGATACGCAGTATTTT.

The rearrangement links TRBV7-9 to TRBJ1-1; D possibly corresponds to TRBD1 (6 bases). Per the germline V gene, CDR1 is SEHNR and CDR2 is FQNEAQ (reference sequence). V shed 5 bases and J shed 4 bases, with 8 bases lying between them. The CDR3 length is 12 residues. The chain's CDR3 is CASSQGGTEAFF. The CDR3 DNA sequence: TGTGCCAGCAGCCAAGGGGGCACTGAAGCTTTCTTT.